This T cell receptor beta chain was sequenced for a study of CD8+ T cells in alopecia areata. Study overall: Oral tofacitinib (5 to 10 mg twice daily) was administered to treated patients.

General study findings and limits: Uncertainty remains about how baseline CD8+ expansion links to response, with one nonresponder.

Treatment in this sample: oral pan-JAK inhibitor, 5-10 mg twice daily. Alopecia areata patients gave lesional scalp punch biopsies and peripheral blood samples. On this clone itself: Its antigen is unknown.

V dropped 4 bases and J dropped 0 bases, with 23 bases sitting between them. CDR1 and CDR2 from the germline V gene are SGHKS and YYEKEE (reference sequence). This CDR3 contains 20 residues. RNA, once extracted, was reverse transcribed into cDNA for use as the sequencing template. Sequencing was performed with immunoSEQ multiplex PCR; in TCRdb, only in-frame clones are kept and a portion is missing. The sample lists approximately 280,000 clones, roughly 64% occurring once. The gene calls are TRBV5-5 and TRBJ2-6; tentatively, D is TRBD2 (7 bases). Material: CD4+ T cells sorted from blood, obtained at week 24, from a patient treated with tofacitinib. The clonotype originates from a human donor with alopecia areata. DNA for the CDR3: TGTGCCAGCAGCCTGGAGGTTATCAGGGGAGGGATCTCTGGGGCCAACGTCCTGACTTTC. This translates into CASSLEVIRGGISGANVLTF.